These T cell receptor beta chains were read from a single sample in a study of blood T cell repertoires in COVID-19. The method was immunoSEQ multiplex PCR; TCRdb's version includes in-frame clones alone and lacks a portion of them. The sample has about 140,000 clones; 70% to 80% are singletons. What was sequenced was peripheral blood. These receptor sequences come from a man aged 55 to 69 with acute or convalescent COVID-19. Both conserved end residues are part of each CDR3. D genes are given only for firm matches. Only part of the rows carry a size: once, few, many, or a class if the clone is expanded.

TRBJ1-6 NA NA TRBV4-3 TGCGCCAGCAGCCAAGATGGGGCAGATAATTCACCCCTCCACTTT CASSQDGADNSPLHF
TRBJ2-7 once NA TRBV27 TGTGCCAGCAGTTTATTCCCGCGGGACCCCTACGAGCAGTACTTC CASSLFPRDPYEQYF
TRBJ2-3 NA NA TRBV19 TGTGCCAGTAGTACTCCAGTTGGGGCCACAGATACGCAGTATTTT CASSTPVGATDTQYF
TRBJ1-3 NA TRBD1 TRBV10-3 TGTGCCATCAGTGAGATGGGACAGGGCAGAACTGGAAACACCATATATTTT CAISEMGQGRTGNTIYF
TRBJ2-2 NA TRBD2 TRBV27 TGTGCCAGCAGTGCTAGCGGGAGGAACACCGGGGAGCTGTTTTTT CASSASGRNTGELFF
TRBJ2-7 NA NA TRBV27 TGTGCCAGCAGTTTAAGACAGACCTACGAGCAGTACTTC CASSLRQTYEQYF
TRBJ1-3 NA NA TRBV9 TGTGCCAGCAGCGCCGGGAGCATGGCCCTCGAACCTGGAAACACCATATATTTT CASSAGSMALEPGNTIYF
TRBJ2-3 NA NA TRBV6-6 TGTGCCAGCAGCTTCCGGGATACGCAGTATTTT CASSFRDTQYF
TRBJ2-7 NA TRBD2 TRBV7-2 TGTGCCAGCAGTTCGACTAGCGGGTTATCCTACGAGCAGTACTTC CASSSTSGLSYEQYF
TRBJ1-6 NA NA TRBV6-5 TGTGCCAGCAGTTACCTTGGGCAGGCTAATTCACCCCTCCACTTT CASSYLGQANSPLHF
TRBJ2-7 NA TRBD2 TRBV9 TGTGCCAGCAGCGCGCCGGCGGGAGGGCAGGGCGAGCAGTACTTC CASSAPAGGQGEQYF
TRBJ1-1 NA NA TRBV9 TGTGCCAGCAGCCCCCGACAGGCTCGCACTGAAGCTTTCTTT CASSPRQARTEAFF
TRBJ1-2 few TRBD1 TRBV7-9 TGTGCCAGCAGCCAGACAGGGGGGAAACGGTATGGCTACACCTTC CASSQTGGKRYGYTF
TRBJ2-5 NA NA TRBV5-1 TGCGCCAGCAGCTTCCAGGATAACCGACAAGAGACCCAGTACTTC CASSFQDNRQETQYF
TRBJ2-1 NA TRBD2 TRBV7-6 TGTGCCAGCAGCCCCCGGGGGGTAGCGGGAGTTTACAATGAGCAGTTCTTC CASSPRGVAGVYNEQFF
TRBJ2-3 NA NA TRBV3-1/TRBV3-2 TGTGCCAGCAGCCAAGGCCGCGGAGGGGGCACAGATACGCAGTATTTT CASSQGRGGGTDTQYF
TRBJ1-4 few NA TRBV19 TGTGCCAGTAGTACGGGGATTGAAAAACTGTTTTTT CASSTGIEKLFF
TRBJ1-4 few TRBD1 TRBV7-2 TGTGCCAGCAGCTGGGACAGTCCTGAAAAACTGTTTTTT CASSWDSPEKLFF